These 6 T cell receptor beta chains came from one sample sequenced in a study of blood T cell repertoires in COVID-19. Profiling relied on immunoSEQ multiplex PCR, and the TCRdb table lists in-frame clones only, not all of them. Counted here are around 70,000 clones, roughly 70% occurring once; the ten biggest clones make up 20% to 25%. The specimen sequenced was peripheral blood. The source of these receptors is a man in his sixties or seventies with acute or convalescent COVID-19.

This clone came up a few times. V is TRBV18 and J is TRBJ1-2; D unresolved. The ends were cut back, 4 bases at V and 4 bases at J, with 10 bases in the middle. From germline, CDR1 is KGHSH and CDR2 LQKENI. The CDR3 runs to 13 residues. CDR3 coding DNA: TGTGCCAGCTCACAGGAGAGGGCCTATGGCTACACCTTC. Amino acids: CASSQERAYGYTF.

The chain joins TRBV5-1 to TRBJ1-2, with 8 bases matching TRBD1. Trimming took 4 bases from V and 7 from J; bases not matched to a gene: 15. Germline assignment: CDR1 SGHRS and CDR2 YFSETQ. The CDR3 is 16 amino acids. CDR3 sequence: CASSLGPQGAQAGYTF. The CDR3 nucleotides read TGCGCCAGCAGCCTAGGCCCCCAGGGGGCGCAGGCTGGCTACACCTTC.

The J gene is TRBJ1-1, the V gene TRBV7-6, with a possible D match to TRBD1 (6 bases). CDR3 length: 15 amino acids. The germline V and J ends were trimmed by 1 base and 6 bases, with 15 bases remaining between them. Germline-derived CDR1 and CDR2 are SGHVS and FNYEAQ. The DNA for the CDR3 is TGTGCCAGCAGCTTAGTCGAGGGGGGGTTCGCTGAAGCTTTCTTT. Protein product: CASSLVEGGFAEAFF. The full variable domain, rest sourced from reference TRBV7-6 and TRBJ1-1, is GAGVSQSPRYKVTKRGQDVALRCDPISGHVSLYWYRQALGQGPEFLTYFNYEAQQDKSGLPNDRFSAERPEGSISTLTIQRTEQRDSAMYRCASSLVEGGFAEAFFGQGTRLTVV.

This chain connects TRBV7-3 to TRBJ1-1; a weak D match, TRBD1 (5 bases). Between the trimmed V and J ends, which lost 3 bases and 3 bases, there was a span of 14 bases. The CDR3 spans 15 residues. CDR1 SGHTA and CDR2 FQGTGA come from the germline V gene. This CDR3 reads CASSFQHDSYTEAFF. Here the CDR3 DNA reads TGTGCCAGCAGCTTCCAACATGACAGCTACACTGAAGCTTTCTTT. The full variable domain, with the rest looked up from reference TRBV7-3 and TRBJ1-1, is GAGVSQTPSNKVTEKGKYVELRCDPISGHTALYWYRQSLGQGPEFLIYFQGTGAADDSGLPNDRFFAVRPEGSVSTLKIQRTERGDSAVYLCASSFQHDSYTEAFFGQGTRLTVV.

CDR3 coding DNA: TGTGCCAGCAGCTTAACGGACAGGGTAGGTGAAGCTTTCTTT. Protein product: CASSLTDRVGEAFF. The chain is built from TRBV7-3 and TRBJ1-1, with 8 bases matching TRBD1. Trimming cost V 0 bases and J 7 bases; bases outside gene matches: 4. Germline V gene lookup returns CDR1 SGHTA and CDR2 FQGTGA. CDR3 length: 14 residues.

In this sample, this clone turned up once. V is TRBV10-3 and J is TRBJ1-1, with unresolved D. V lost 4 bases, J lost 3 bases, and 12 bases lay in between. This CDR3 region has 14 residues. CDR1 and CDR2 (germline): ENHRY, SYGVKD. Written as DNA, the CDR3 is TGTGCCATCAGTGTCCGGGGTACGGACACTGAAGCTTTCTTT. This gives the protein CAISVRGTDTEAFF.